This passage covers 22 T cell receptor beta chains from one sample sequenced in a study of tumor-infiltrating lymphocytes in primary liver carcinoma. With approximately 470 ng total RNA as template and a constant-region primer, TCR beta cDNA was made. ARM-PCR, slightly modified, supplied the TCR beta libraries through three nested multiplex PCR rounds. Primers for the first two PCR rounds were TRBV1-TRBV30 forward primers and a C-beta reverse primer (approximately 10 cycles per round). TCRdb reprocessed the multiplex PCR reads via MiXCR and lists one record per CDR3 protein. The repertoire has some 190,000 distinct CDR3 sequences, around 60% of them found once; the top ten carry 65% to 80%. Germline DNA was also extracted, with blood RNA taken from unsorted whole blood. The sample consisted of peripheral blood. Source of these receptors: a man aged 35 to 55 with primary liver carcinoma and hepatitis B virus infection.

This clonotype was observed a handful of times. CDR3 nucleotide sequence: TGTGCCAGCCGATTGGGACAGGGGGAGACCCAGTACTTC. This gives the protein CASRLGQGETQYF. The V gene is TRBV12-3 or TRBV12-4, the J gene TRBJ2-5, with 10 bases that match TRBD1. With 8 bases clipped from V and 5 bases from J, the junction kept 5 bases outside the gene matches. CDR3 length: 13 residues.

This clonotype was observed at least ten times. The genes are TRBV29-1 and TRBJ2-5, with 8 nucleotides matching TRBD2. The junction had 9 bases not matched to a gene; V was cut back by 4 bases and J by 5 bases. This CDR3 has 14 amino acids. Per the germline V gene, CDR1 is SQVTM and CDR2 is ANQGSEA. This CDR3 is CSVVSGIGSETQYF. The CDR3 coding sequence is TGCAGCGTTGTTAGCGGGATAGGATCCGAGACCCAGTACTTC.

For this clonotype: With a much larger clone just one base away, this may be a read error. This chain links TRBV12-3 or TRBV12-4 with TRBJ1-1; the D is unclear. V lost 7 bases, J lost 6 bases, and 18 bases lay in between. The CDR3 has 14 amino acids. CDR3 amino acids: CASTLDPSVAEAFF. The CDR3 nucleotides are TGTGCCAGCACCCTTGACCCATCGGTGGCTGAAGCTTTCTTT.

CDR3 bases: TGTGCCAGCAGTCACTACAGGGTTAAAAACTATGGCTACACCTTC. This sequence encodes CASSHYRVKNYGYTF. V usage is TRBV6-6 and J usage is TRBJ1-2; D is possibly TRBD1 (6 bases). Trimming shortened V by 5 bases and J by 2 bases, and 15 bases separated the two germline ends. The V gene's germline CDR1 is MNHNY and CDR2 SVGAGI (reference sequence). This CDR3 spans 15 amino acids.

This clonotype was detected once. Because it lacks the conserved phenylalanine or tryptophan at the end, this CDR3 is likely a read error. The chain links TRBV6-5 to TRBJ2-7; 8 nucleotides align to TRBD1. V trimming: 5 bases; J trimming: 1 base; junction bases outside the gene matches: 16. Germline CDR1 MNHEY, CDR2 SVGAGI. The CDR3 consists of 18 residues. Here the CDR3 reads CASSPGQGPTFDSYEQYL. The CDR3 DNA sequence: TGTGCCAGCAGTCCAGGACAGGGCCCTACTTTCGATTCCTACGAGCAGTACCTC.

There are many counts of this clonotype. The chain combines TRBV11-2 with TRBJ1-5; TRBD1 matches at 7 bases. This CDR3 spans 14 amino acids. Germline assignment: CDR1 SGHAT and CDR2 FQNNGV. Trimming removed 4 bases from V and 3 bases from J; junction bases left unmatched: 3. In nucleotides, the CDR3 is TGTGCCAGCAGCTCAGGGACAGTCAATCAGCCCCAGCATTTT. Encoded protein: CASSSGTVNQPQHF.

The sample holds one count of this clonotype. This chain uses TRBV29-1 with TRBJ2-3; D may be TRBD2 (5 bases). Between the trimmed V and J ends, which lost 4 bases and 3 bases, there was a span of 11 bases. The CDR3 runs 13 residues. The V gene's germline CDR1 is SQVTM and CDR2 ANQGSEA. In DNA, the CDR3 is TGCAGCGTTGTTAGCGTAGCGACAGATACGCAGTATTTT. Its protein is CSVVSVATDTQYF.

With regard to this clonotype: Given a much more abundant clone one base away, this may be a read error. Here the CDR3 omits its conserved ending phenylalanine or tryptophan, so a read error is the likely source. The gene calls are TRBV6-1 and TRBJ1-5; D is undetermined. Germline values: CDR1 MNHNS, CDR2 SASEGT. CDR3 length equals 14 residues. V lost 3 bases and J 4 bases, leaving 10 bases between the germline ends. Here the CDR3 reads CASSDYGSNQPQHI. As DNA, the CDR3 is TGTGCCAGCAGTGATTACGGGAGTAATCAGCCCCAGCATATT.

This clonotype was seen a single time. Mismatch with germline at one junction end may stem from a read error. CDR3 residues: CASSLARTGTDTQYF. The DNA of the CDR3 is TGTGCCAGCAGCTTGGCGCGCACGGGGACAGATACACAGTATTTT. This sequence joins TRBV5-6 and TRBJ2-3, with 7 bases matching TRBD1. Germline assignment: CDR1 SGHDT and CDR2 YYEEEE. This CDR3 comprises 15 residues.

This clonotype was counted a single time. Just one base apart from a much larger clone, this may be a read error. The chain is built from TRBV5-4 and TRBJ2-3, with a possible D match to TRBD1 (5 bases). This CDR3 has 16 amino acids. The V end was cut by 2 bases, the J end by 7 bases, with 20 bases between. The germline V gene has CDR1 SGHNT and CDR2 YYREEE (reference sequence). In nucleotides, the CDR3 is TGTGCCAGCAGCTTACGGGTCTCAGGTGGGGCAAATACGCAGTATTTT. It is translated as CASSLRVSGGANTQYF.

The sample holds a few counts of this clonotype. The chain recombines TRBV4-1 with TRBJ2-1, with TRBD1 matching over 7 bases. The germline gives CDR1 MGHRA, CDR2 YSYEKL. V was pared by 4 bases and J by 0 bases, with 6 bases of the junction left unmatched. This CDR3 has 16 residues. The CDR3 sequence: CASSRQGLRSYNEQFF. CDR3 nucleotide sequence: TGCGCCAGCAGCCGACAGGGTTTACGCTCCTACAATGAGCAGTTCTTC.

The rearrangement joins TRBV7-9 to TRBJ2-7; D is unclear. The CDR3 totals 12 residues. Trimming pared 6 bases from V and 3 bases from J, leaving 9 bases between. Germline V gives CDR1 SEHNR, CDR2 FQNEAQ (reference sequence). This chain's CDR3 is CASSLPGYEQYF. The CDR3 nucleotides are TGTGCCAGCAGTCTCCCCGGCTACGAGCAGTACTTC.

Worth noting for this clonotype: Mismatch with germline at one junction end may stem from a read error. This chain links TRBV7-8 with TRBJ2-7; TRBD1 matches at 8 bases. The CDR3 runs to 13 residues. The germline gives CDR1 SGHVS, CDR2 FQNEAQ. CDR3 amino acids: CASSRQGSYEQNF. The CDR3 bases are TGTGCCAGCAGCCGACAGGGGTCCTACGAGCAGAACTTC.

This chain uses TRBV12-3 or TRBV12-4 with TRBJ1-5; the D is unclear. The CDR3 runs 13 residues. Deletions cut 0 bases from V and 7 bases from J, with 7 bases between. CDR3 DNA: TGTGCCAGCAGTTTAGCTGGGAAACAGCCCCAGCATTTT. It codes for CASSLAGKQPQHF.

The chain links TRBV6-1 to TRBJ2-2, with TRBD1 as a possible D gene (5 bases). Per germline, CDR1 MNHNS and CDR2 SASEGT. CDR3 length: 14 residues. CDR3 protein: CTIGRESNTGELFF. The CDR3 DNA is TGTACCATAGGCAGGGAATCGAACACCGGGGAGCTGTTTTTT.

This clonotype was recorded at least ten times. The chain carries TRBV11-2 and TRBJ2-1; 7 nucleotides line up with TRBD1. This CDR3 is 12 amino acids long. V lost 8 bases to trimming and J lost 13 bases; unmatched junction nucleotides: 11. The germline V gene has CDR1 SGHAT and CDR2 FQNNGV. CDR3 coding DNA: TGTGCCAGCGATCAGGGACAGCTTGGACAGTTCTTC. Its protein product is CASDQGQLGQFF.

This clonotype was seen ten or more times. V is TRBV11-2 and J is TRBJ1-2, with a tentative D call TRBD1 (6 bases). Germline V gene sequence: CDR1 SGHAT, CDR2 FQNNGV. This CDR3 spans 14 amino acids. V gave up 1 base and J gave up 6 bases, with 12 bases separating them. The CDR3 sequence is CASSLVGGGDGYTF. The CDR3, as DNA: TGTGCCAGCAGCTTAGTAGGGGGGGGCGATGGCTACACCTTC.

Of note for this clonotype: Possible read error: a much larger clone is one base away. The CDR3 is CASSPLGDGNSIYF. The CDR3 coding sequence is TGTGCCAGCAGCCCCCTAGGGGATGGAAACAGCATATATTTT. The chain couples TRBV11-2 to TRBJ1-3; D might be TRBD1 (5 bases). This CDR3 region has 14 residues. Germline V gene sequence: CDR1 SGHAT, CDR2 FQNNGV.

This clonotype was recorded only once. V gene TRBV11-2 combines with J gene TRBJ2-7, with a possible D match to TRBD1 (6 bases). The J call may be incorrect, as the DNA end agrees better with TRBJ2-5. The germline CDR1 and CDR2 sequences are SGHAT and FQNNGV. CDR3 length equals 15 residues. The CDR3: CASSIPVGTRETQYF. The CDR3 DNA follows: TGTGCCAGTAGCATACCGGTTGGGACACGAGAGACCCAGTACTTC.

This chain connects TRBV14 to TRBJ2-2; D perhaps matches TRBD2 (6 bases). Trimming removed 0 bases from V and 6 bases from J, with 8 bases in between. Germline assignment: CDR1 SGHDN and CDR2 FVKESK. This CDR3 contains 14 residues. The CDR3 sequence: CASSQDGGSGELFF. DNA of the CDR3: TGTGCCAGCAGCCAAGATGGGGGGTCCGGGGAGCTGTTTTTT. Variable domain in full (rest from reference TRBV14 and TRBJ2-2): EAGVTQFPSHSVIEKGQTVTLRCDPISGHDNLYWYRRVMGKEIKFLLHFVKESKQDESGMPNNRFLAERTGGTYSTLKVQPAELEDSGVYFCASSQDGGSGELFFGEGSRLTVL.

This clonotype was counted ten times or more. The genes are TRBV4-1 and TRBJ2-1; the D gene is possibly TRBD2 (5 bases). V was shortened by 0 bases and J by 5 bases, with 8 bases between the two germline ends. CDR3 length: 14 residues. Germline CDR1 MGHRA, CDR2 YSYEKL. CDR3 sequence (DNA): TGCGCCAGCAGCCAAGATCGGGGTGACAATGAGCAGTTCTTC. It encodes CASSQDRGDNEQFF.

The chain has TRBV14 and TRBJ1-5; D gene ambiguous. This CDR3 has 13 amino acids. The germline V gene has CDR1 SGHDN and CDR2 FVKESK. Trimming stripped 2 bases from V and 5 bases from J, with 7 bases between. CDR3 protein: CASSQNEHQPQHF. CDR3 DNA sequence: TGTGCCAGCAGCCAAAATGAGCATCAGCCCCAGCATTTT.